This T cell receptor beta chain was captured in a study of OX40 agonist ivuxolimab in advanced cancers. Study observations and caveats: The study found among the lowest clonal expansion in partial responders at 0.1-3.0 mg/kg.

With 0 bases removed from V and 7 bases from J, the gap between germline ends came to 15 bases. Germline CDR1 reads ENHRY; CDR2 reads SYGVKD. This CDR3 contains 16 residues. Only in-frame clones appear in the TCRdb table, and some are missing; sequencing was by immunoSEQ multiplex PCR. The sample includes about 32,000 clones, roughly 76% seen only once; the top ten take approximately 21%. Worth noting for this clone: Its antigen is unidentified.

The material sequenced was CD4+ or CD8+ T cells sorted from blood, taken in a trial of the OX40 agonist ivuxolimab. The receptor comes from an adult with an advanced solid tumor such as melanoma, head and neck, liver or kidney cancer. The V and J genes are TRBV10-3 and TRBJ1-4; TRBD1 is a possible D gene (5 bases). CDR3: CAISESGAPRFEKLFF. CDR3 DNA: TGTGCCATCAGTGAGTCAGGGGCACCAAGGTTTGAAAAACTGTTTTTT.